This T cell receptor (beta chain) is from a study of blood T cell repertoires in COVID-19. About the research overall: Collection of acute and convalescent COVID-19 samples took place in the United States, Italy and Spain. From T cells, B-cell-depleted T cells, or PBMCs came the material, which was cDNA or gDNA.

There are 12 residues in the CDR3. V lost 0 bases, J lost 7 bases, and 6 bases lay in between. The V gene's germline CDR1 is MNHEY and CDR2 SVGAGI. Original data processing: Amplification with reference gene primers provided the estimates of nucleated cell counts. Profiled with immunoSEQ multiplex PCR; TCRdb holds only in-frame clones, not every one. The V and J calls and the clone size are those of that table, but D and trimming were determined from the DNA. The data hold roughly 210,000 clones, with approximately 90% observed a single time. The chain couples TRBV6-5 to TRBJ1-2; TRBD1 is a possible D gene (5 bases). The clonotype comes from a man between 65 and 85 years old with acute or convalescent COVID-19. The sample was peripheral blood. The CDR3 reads CASSYSGGGYTF. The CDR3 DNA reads TGTGCCAGCAGTTACTCCGGGGGTGGCTACACCTTC.